This TCR beta chain was profiled in a study of blood T cell repertoires in COVID-19. About the study: The analysed material was cDNA or gDNA that came from T cells, B-cell-depleted T cells, or PBMCs.

Generated by immunoSEQ multiplex PCR, the TCRdb table keeps only in-frame clones and is missing some. The table includes roughly 300,000 clones, over 75% detected once. This receptor was identified in a woman aged 50 to 60 who had recovered from COVID-19. Sequencing was performed on peripheral blood.

CDR3 loop: CASTGQGSGEQYF. CDR3 coding DNA: TGTGCCAGCACCGGACAGGGATCGGGGGAGCAGTACTTC. The J gene is TRBJ2-7, the V gene TRBV5-5; TRBD1 matches at 8 bases. The CDR3 runs 13 residues. With V trimmed by 6 bases and J by 7 bases, 9 bases remained unmatched. Germline values: CDR1 SGHKS, CDR2 YYEKEE (reference sequence).